The text below deals with one TCR beta chain. Its antigen remains unidentified. Time point described: persistent/refractory GD, antithyroid drugs over 5 years with positive TRAb. RNA from PBMCs was the source of the TCR library. This sample is drawn from a study of regulatory T cells in long-lasting Graves disease. Construction of the TCR beta libraries employed iRepertoire HTBI primers in conjunction with Arm-PCR of CDR3 regions. Each CDR3 protein is one row after TCRdb ran MiXCR on the multiplex PCR reads. Of about 400,000 distinct CDR3 sequences listed, around 20% are singletons. Study-level points and caveats: Relative to new patients (around 1,000), persistent patients exhibited greater sharing of public clonotypes (approximately 2,500).

Germline values: CDR1 DFQATT, CDR2 SNEGSKA (reference sequence). V trimming: 0 bases; J trimming: 0 bases; junction bases outside the gene matches: 8. CDR3 length equals 17 residues. Sequences were derived from peripheral blood mononuclear cells (PBMCs), sampled when the disease was refractory, from a patient treated with antithyroid drugs. V usage is TRBV20-1 and J usage is TRBJ1-1; 9 bases are shared with TRBD1. The source of this sequence is a female donor with Graves disease. CDR3 DNA sequence: TGCAGTGCTAGAGACTGGGACAGGGTAGGGATGAACACTGAAGCTTTCTTT. Translating gives CSARDWDRVGMNTEAFF.